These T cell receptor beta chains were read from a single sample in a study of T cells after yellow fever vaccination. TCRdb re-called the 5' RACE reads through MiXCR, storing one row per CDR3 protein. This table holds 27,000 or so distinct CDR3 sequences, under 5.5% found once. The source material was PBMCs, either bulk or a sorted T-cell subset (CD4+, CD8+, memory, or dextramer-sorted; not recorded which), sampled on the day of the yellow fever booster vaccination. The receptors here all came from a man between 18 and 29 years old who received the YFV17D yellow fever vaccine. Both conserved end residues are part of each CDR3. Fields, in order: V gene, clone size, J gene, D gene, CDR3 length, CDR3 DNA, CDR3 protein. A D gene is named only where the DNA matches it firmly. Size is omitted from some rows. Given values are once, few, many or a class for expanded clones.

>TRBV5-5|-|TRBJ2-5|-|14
TGTGCCAGCAGGAACCTGTTAAACCAAGAGACCCAGTACTTC
CASRNLLNQETQYF
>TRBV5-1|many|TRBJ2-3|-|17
TGCGCCAGCAGCTTAGGACCAGCGGGTCCGACCGGTGATACGCAGTATTTT
CASSLGPAGPTGDTQYF
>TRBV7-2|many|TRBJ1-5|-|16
TGTGCCAGCAGCTTAGTTGGGGGAAACACCAATCAGCCCCAGCATTTT
CASSLVGGNTNQPQHF
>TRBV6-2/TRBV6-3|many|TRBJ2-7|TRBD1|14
TGTGCCAGCAGCCCGGACAGGGGGCAATACGAGCAGTACTTC
CASSPDRGQYEQYF
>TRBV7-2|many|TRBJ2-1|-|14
TGTGCCAGCAGCAAATGGGGTAGCGTGGGTGAGCAGTTCTTC
CASSKWGSVGEQFF
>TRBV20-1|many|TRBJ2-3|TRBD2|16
TGCAGTGCTAGAGATCTGGAGCGGGGTTTCCCAGATACGCAGTATTTT
CSARDLERGFPDTQYF
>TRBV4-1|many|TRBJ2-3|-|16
TGCGCCAGCAGCGGAGACGGGTTCAGAGAGGCAGATACGCAGTATTTT
CASSGDGFREADTQYF
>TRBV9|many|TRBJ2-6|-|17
TGTGCCAGCAGCGTAGTCCCGGGGTACTCTGGGGCCAACGTCCTGACTTTC
CASSVVPGYSGANVLTF
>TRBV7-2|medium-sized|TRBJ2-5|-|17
TGTGCCAGCAGCCCGCGCGGGGGAGGGGGGTACCAAGAGACCCAGTACTTC
CASSPRGGGGYQETQYF
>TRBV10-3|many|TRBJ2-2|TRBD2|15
TGTGCCATCAGGACGGGCGGGGGGTACACCGGGGAGCTGTTTTTT
CAIRTGGGYTGELFF
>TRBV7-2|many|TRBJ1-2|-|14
TGTGCCAGCAGCTCCGAACAGACGGACTATGGCTACACCTTC
CASSSEQTDYGYTF
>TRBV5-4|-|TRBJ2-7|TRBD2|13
TGTGCCAGCGCAATCCGGGGGGCCTACGAGCAGTACTTC
CASAIRGAYEQYF
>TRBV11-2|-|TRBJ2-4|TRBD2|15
TGTGCCAGCAGCTTACTAGCGGGGGGGAAAAACATTCAGTACTTC
CASSLLAGGKNIQYF
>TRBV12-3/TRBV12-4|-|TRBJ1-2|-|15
TGTGCCAGCAGTTCCTCGGGGGGGGGCCATGGTGGCTACACCTTC
CASSSSGGGHGGYTF
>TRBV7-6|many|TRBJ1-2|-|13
TGTGCCAGCAGCTTAGTACAGAGCTATGGCTACACCTTC
CASSLVQSYGYTF
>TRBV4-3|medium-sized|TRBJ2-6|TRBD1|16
TGCGCCAGCAGCCAAGAGGGACAGTCTGGGGCCAACGTCCTGACTTTC
CASSQEGQSGANVLTF
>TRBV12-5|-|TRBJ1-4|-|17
TGTGCTAGTGGTTTGGCAAGGACGGGGGCAACTAATGAAAAACTGTTTTTT
CASGLARTGATNEKLFF
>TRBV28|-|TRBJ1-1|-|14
TGTGCCAGCAGATCAGGGGTCGCGAACACTGAAGCTTTCTTT
CASRSGVANTEAFF
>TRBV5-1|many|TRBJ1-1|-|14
TGCGCCAGCAGCTTGGCCCAGGGAGGCACTGAAGCTTTCTTT
CASSLAQGGTEAFF
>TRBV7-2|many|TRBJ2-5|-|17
TGTGCCAGCAGCCCTTACCTAAGCGGGCAGACCCAAGAGACCCAGTACTTC
CASSPYLSGQTQETQYF
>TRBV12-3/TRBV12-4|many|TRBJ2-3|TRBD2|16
TGTGCCAGCAGCTCGGGACTAGCGGGCTCCACAGATACGCAGTATTTT
CASSSGLAGSTDTQYF
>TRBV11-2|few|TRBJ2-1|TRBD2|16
TGTGCCAGCAGCTCCCTCCGCGGGGGGGCGAGAAATGAGCAGTTCTTC
CASSSLRGGARNEQFF
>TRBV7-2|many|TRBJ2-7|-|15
TGTGCCAGCAGCCCCCGCTATGACGGGGCGGGCGAGCAGTACTTC
CASSPRYDGAGEQYF
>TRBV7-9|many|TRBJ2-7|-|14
TGTGCCAGCAGCTTATCTGGAGGAAACTACGAGCAGTACTTC
CASSLSGGNYEQYF
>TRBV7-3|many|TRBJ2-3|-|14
TGTGCCAGCAGCGCCAGCGGTTACACAGATACGCAGTATTTT
CASSASGYTDTQYF
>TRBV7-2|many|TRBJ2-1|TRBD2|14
TGTGCCAGCAGCGTCGGGGGGGCCCAAGATGAGCAGTTCTTC
CASSVGGAQDEQFF
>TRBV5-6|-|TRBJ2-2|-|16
TGTGCCAGCAGCTTGGAGCGGTCCCGTAGGACCGGGGAGCTGTTTTTT
CASSLERSRRTGELFF
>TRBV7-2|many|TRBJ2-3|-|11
TGTGCCAGCACGACGTACGGTACGCAGTATTTT
CASTTYGTQYF
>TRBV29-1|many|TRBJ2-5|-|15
TGCAGCGTTGGGGTAGGGGGGCCGTACCAAGAGACCCAGTACTTC
CSVGVGGPYQETQYF
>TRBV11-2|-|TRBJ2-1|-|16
TGTGCCAGCAGCCCCGTCGGCGCTGCGACCAACAATGAGCAGTTCTTC
CASSPVGAATNNEQFF
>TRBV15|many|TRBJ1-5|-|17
TGTGCCACCAGCAGAGAATGGGCCGTTCCGTTCAATCAGCCCCAGCATTTT
CATSREWAVPFNQPQHF
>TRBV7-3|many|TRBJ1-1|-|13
TGTGCCAGCAGCCTAAACGAAGGCACTGAAGCTTTCTTT
CASSLNEGTEAFF
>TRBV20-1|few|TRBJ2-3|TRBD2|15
TGCAGTGCTAGAGAAAGGACTAGCGCGGGAGATACGCAGTATTTT
CSARERTSAGDTQYF
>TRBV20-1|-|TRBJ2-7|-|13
TGCAGTGAGAGAAGGGGTGGGGGCTACGAGCAGTACTTC
CSERRGGGYEQYF
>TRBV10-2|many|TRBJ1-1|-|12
TGCGCCAGCAGGACAGAGAACACTGAAGCTTTCTTT
CASRTENTEAFF
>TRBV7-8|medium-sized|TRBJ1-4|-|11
TGTGCCAGCAGCTTTGGGGAAAAACTGTTTTTT
CASSFGEKLFF
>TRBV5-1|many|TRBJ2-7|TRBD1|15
TGCGCCAGCAGCAGACTCGGACAGGGGGCCTACGAGCAGTACTTC
CASSRLGQGAYEQYF
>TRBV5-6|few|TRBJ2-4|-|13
TGTGCCAGCAGCTTGTGGGCCAGAAACATTCAGTACTTC
CASSLWARNIQYF
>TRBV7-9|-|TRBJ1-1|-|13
TGTGCCAGCAGCTTACAGGGCAGCACTGAAGCTTTCTTT
CASSLQGSTEAFF
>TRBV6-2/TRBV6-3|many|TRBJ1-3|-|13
TGTGCCAGCAGGCCCAGCTCTGGAAACACCATATATTTT
CASRPSSGNTIYF
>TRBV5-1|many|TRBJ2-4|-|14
TGCGCCAGCAGCGGGGGGACACTTCAAAACATTCAGTACTTC
CASSGGTLQNIQYF
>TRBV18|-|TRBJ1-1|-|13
TGTGCCAGCTCACCGAGACATGGCACTGAAGCTTTCTTT
CASSPRHGTEAFF
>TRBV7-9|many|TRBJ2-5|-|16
TGTGCCAGCAGCGTACAGGGTGTAGTTAGGCAAGAGACCCAGTACTTC
CASSVQGVVRQETQYF
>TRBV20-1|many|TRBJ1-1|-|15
TGCAGTGCTAGAGATGCGGGGGCTGGGAACACTGAAGCTTTCTTT
CSARDAGAGNTEAFF
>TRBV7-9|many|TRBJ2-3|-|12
TGTGCCAGCAGCTCCTCGGGAGATACGCAGTATTTT
CASSSSGDTQYF
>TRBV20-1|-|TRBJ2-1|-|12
TGCAGTGCTAGTGTAGAAAAAAATGAGCAGTTCTTC
CSASVEKNEQFF
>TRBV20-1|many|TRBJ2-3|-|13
TGCAGTGCTAGAGATGTTGCTGGGGGTACGCAGTATTTT
CSARDVAGGTQYF
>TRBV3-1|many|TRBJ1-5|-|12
TGTGCCAGCAGCCTTCAGGGTCAGCCCCAGCATTTT
CASSLQGQPQHF
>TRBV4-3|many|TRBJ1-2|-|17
TGCGCCAGCAGCCAAGGGCGGGGGACCGAATCTAACTATGGCTACACCTTC
CASSQGRGTESNYGYTF
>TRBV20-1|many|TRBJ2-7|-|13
TGCAGTGCTGGCCGGGACGGAGCCTACGAGCAGTACTTC
CSAGRDGAYEQYF
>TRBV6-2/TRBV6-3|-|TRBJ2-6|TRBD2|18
TGTGCCAGCAGTGCGCTGACTAGCGGGGGCTCTGGGGCCAACGTCCTGACTTTC
CASSALTSGGSGANVLTF
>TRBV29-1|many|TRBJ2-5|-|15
TGCAGCGTTGAGTTAGGCAGGGGTAGTCAGGAGACCCAGTACTTC
CSVELGRGSQETQYF
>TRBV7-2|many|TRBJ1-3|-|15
TGTGCCAGCAGCTTATCAGCCGGGTTCTCAAACACCATATATTTT
CASSLSAGFSNTIYF
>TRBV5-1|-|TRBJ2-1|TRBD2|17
TGCGCCAGCAGCTTGGAAAAAGCGGGGGGATTTTTCAATGAGCAGTTCTTC
CASSLEKAGGFFNEQFF
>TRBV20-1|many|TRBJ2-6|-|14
TGCAGTGCCATCCGGACAGAGGGGGCCAACGTCCTGACTTTC
CSAIRTEGANVLTF
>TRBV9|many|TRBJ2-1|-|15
TGTGCCAGCAGCCTAGGAGGGGGCCAGTACAATGAGCAGTTCTTC
CASSLGGGQYNEQFF
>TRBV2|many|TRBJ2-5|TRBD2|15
TGTGCCAGCAGTGACATTAGCGGGGGGCAAGAGACCCAGTACTTC
CASSDISGGQETQYF
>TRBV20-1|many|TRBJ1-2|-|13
TGCAGTGCCGACAGTCCAGCTAACTATGGCTACACCTTC
CSADSPANYGYTF
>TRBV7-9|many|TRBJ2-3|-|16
TGTGCCAGCAGCTTGTCCTATCGCGGGGTGGGAGATACGCAGTATTTT
CASSLSYRGVGDTQYF